This T cell receptor (beta chain) was obtained from a study of blood T cell dynamics during melanoma immunotherapy (dated by TCRdb to the early 2020s). As for the study more broadly: Patients with metastatic melanoma were treated with first-line pembrolizumab or nivolumab plus ipilimumab as standard of care in the United Kingdom. Peripheral T cell receptor repertoires of metastatic melanoma patients were profiled before and after one cycle of checkpoint inhibitor therapy to find early correlates of response. Consecutive patients formed a training cohort, and a further independent group of patients from the same centre was pooled into an external validation set.

In the case of this clone: Its antigen remains undetermined. Base qualities are missing; no much larger clone stands one base away.

The sample's time point label, in plain terms: pre-treatment baseline. Blood samples were taken before treatment (T0) and at week 3 (W3), following the first cycle of checkpoint blockade. Except for two patients with rapid clinical progression, response was assessed 12 weeks after the first infusion by RECIST 1.1; disease control meant complete response, partial response or stable disease. Patients were excluded for prior systemic cancer treatment, concomitant immunosuppressant therapy or synchronous other active malignancies. To track both circulating cells and T cell turnover, TCR beta was sequenced from bulk PBMC as well as from plasma cell-free DNA. PBMC were isolated from blood with Lymphoprep and SepMate tubes, followed by red cell lysis. DNA from PBMC and sorted T cell subsets was extracted with QIAamp DNA Blood Mini kits. The paper as a whole reports these results and caveats: The relatively small sample size was recognized as a factor that could limit how well the results generalize. Whether the T cell clones behind the repertoire changes were melanoma-specific or instead reflected general immune activation was something the study could not determine. Patients who later achieved disease control showed a bifurcated PBMC repertoire reorganization at W3, with increased clonality or increased diversity, unlike progressors.

From the cysteine through the phenylalanine, the CDR3 covers 15 amino acids. The CDR3 DNA has 45 bases and is translated from base 1. The V and J ends are trimmed by 5 bases and 0 bases, leaving 14 bases between them. Looking up the germline V gene (reference sequence) yields CDR1 SEHNR and CDR2 FQNEAQ. A fixed 350 ng of DNA was loaded for every bulk PBMC sample. The immunoSEQ TCRb Assay kit was used according to manufacturer instructions to amplify TCR beta CDR3 sequences from genomic DNA. The KAPA Library Quantification Kit for Illumina platforms was used to quantify pooled libraries by qPCR. Pooled libraries were clustered at roughly 0.55-1.2 pM and sequenced on an Illumina NextSeq 500. In the paper's pipeline: Analysis of the TCR data relied on immunoSEQ ANALYZER and the R LymphoSeq package. A rearrangement efficiency score was calculated as productive divided by the sum of productive and non-productive CDR3 sequences. Clonality was measured with the Gini coefficient and diversity with the Renyi index at alpha=1, and both measures were compared pairwise between timepoints within each patient. Clonal relatedness, based on an edit distance of 3, and repertoire similarity, based on the Bhattacharyya coefficient, were both computed in LymphoSeq. To classify response, a linear discriminant analysis based on week-3 changes in clonality and diversity was built with the R MASS and caret packages. TCRdb took this table from immuneACCESS and kept in-frame rearrangements with V and J called. Such tables lack part of the clones; where checked against another copy, unresolved V genes explain under half of the gap, and the rest is unexplained. The DNA was the basis for D and trimming; V, J and clone size are from that table. The sample table holds roughly 15,000 clones, of which approximately 81% were seen once. In total, the top ten clones hold about 4.6% of the sample.

The input for sequencing was blood, taken from a patient treated with checkpoint blockade. In this chain, TRBV7-9 is recombined with TRBJ2-7; tentative D gene TRBD1, with 6 bases matching. The clonotype comes from a human donor with melanoma. The DNA sequence is as follows: TGTGCCAGCAGCGAACAGGGTTCTGGCTCCTACGAGCAGTACTTC. It codes for CASSEQGSGSYEQYF.